A single T cell receptor (beta chain) is shown here with its context. Germline V CDR1 and CDR2: MNHEY, SMNVEV (reference sequence). V shed 6 bases and J 1 base; nucleotides not matched to a gene: 11. CDR3 length: 16 amino acids. This sample was taken from a study of T cell changes during pregnancy in multiple sclerosis. The data were produced by immunoSEQ multiplex PCR, yet TCRdb's version contains in-frame clones alone and is incomplete. The sample records about 77,000 clones, approximately 94% being singletons. This clonotype was obtained from a female donor in good health, enrolled as a control in a pregnancy study. J is TRBJ1-2 and V is TRBV27; TRBD1 agrees at 7 bases. The sequenced sample was peripheral blood, obtained after pregnancy. CDR3 sequence (DNA): TGTGCCAGCAGCCCTTTTAAAAACAGGGGTAACTATGGCTACACCTTC. It encodes CASSPFKNRGNYGYTF.